One sample yielded the 7 T cell receptor beta chains listed below, sequenced in a study of cytotoxic CD8 clonotypes in ibrutinib-treated CLL. Sequenced by immunoSEQ multiplex PCR; TCRdb stores in-frame clones only, minus some. The table lists approximately 350,000 clones, over 60% of them singletons. Sample: PBMCs, taken after 36 months of ibrutinib treatment. Every receptor here comes from a human donor with chronic lymphocytic leukemia.

The gene calls are TRBV5-8 and TRBJ2-7; D gene ambiguous. The V and J ends lost 7 bases and 2 bases respectively, with 13 bases between them. This CDR3 comprises 13 residues. Germline V gene lookup returns CDR1 SGHTS and CDR2 YDEGEE. The CDR3 reads CASPLASTYEQYF. The CDR3 DNA sequence: TGTGCCAGCCCCCTGGCGAGCACCTACGAGCAGTACTTC. The complete variable domain, with remaining parts taken from reference TRBV5-8 and TRBJ2-7, reads EAGVTQSPTHLIKTRGQQATLRCSPISGHTSVYWYQQALGLGLQFLLWYDEGEERNRGNFPPRFSGRQFPNYSSELNVNALELEDSALYLCASPLASTYEQYFGPGTRLTVT.

CDR3: CASSLVGQTTNYGYTF. CDR3 sequence (DNA): TGCGCCAGCAGCTTAGTAGGACAGACAACTAACTATGGCTACACCTTC. This chain connects TRBV5-1 to TRBJ1-2; tentatively, D is TRBD1 (6 bases). The CDR3 contains 16 residues. CDR1 is SGHRS, CDR2 YFSETQ, per germline. With 2 bases removed from V and 0 bases from J, the gap between germline ends came to 14 bases.

The J gene is TRBJ2-1, the V gene TRBV7-9, with 9 positions matching TRBD2. This CDR3 comprises 19 residues. The trim removed 5 bases at V and 0 bases at J, leaving 14 bases unmatched. The germline V gene has CDR1 SEHNR and CDR2 FQNEAQ (reference sequence). CDR3 DNA: TGTGCCAGCAGCCTCCCGGGCCCCGAGCGGGGGGTCTCCTACAATGAGCAGTTCTTC. Translated, it gives CASSLPGPERGVSYNEQFF.

The chain combines TRBV27 with TRBJ1-5; 7 positions agree with TRBD1. Germline assignment: CDR1 MNHEY and CDR2 SMNVEV (reference sequence). CDR3 size: 17 residues. The V and J ends lost 5 bases and 7 bases, in that order; junction bases with no gene match: 17. The CDR3 DNA is TGTGCCAGCAGTCCCCTGTATGAGGGGGCGACGGGGCAGCCCCAGCATTTT. It yields the protein CASSPLYEGATGQPQHF.

V and J are TRBV4-3 and TRBJ2-5; 10 bases match TRBD1. This CDR3 has 14 residues. Germline V gene sequence: CDR1 LGHNA, CDR2 YSLEER. V dropped 1 base and J dropped 5; count of bases not matched to a gene: 1. The CDR3 loop reads CASSQGQGAETQYF. In DNA, the CDR3 is TGCGCCAGCAGCCAAGGACAGGGGGCTGAGACCCAGTACTTC.

In this sample, this clone turned up once. This chain links TRBV29-1 with TRBJ2-3; D may be TRBD1 (6 bases). The V end lost 6 bases, the J end lost 5 bases, and 24 bases lay between the germline ends. The CDR3 runs 16 residues. Per the germline V gene, CDR1 is SQVTM and CDR2 is ANQGSEA. CDR3 sequence reads: CSVARDRRIQGDTQYF. The CDR3 region has the DNA TGCAGCGTCGCCCGCGACAGGAGGATACAGGGAGATACGCAGTATTTT.

The chain uses TRBV11-3 and TRBJ2-2; a possible D gene is TRBD1 (6 bases). The CDR3 loop spans 15 amino acids. V dropped 5 bases and J dropped 4 bases, with 14 bases sitting between them. Per the germline V gene, CDR1 is SGHNT and CDR2 is YENEEA. The CDR3, as DNA: TGTGCCAGCAGCACGGACAGTTCGAGCACCGGGGAGCTGTTTTTT. This gives the protein CASSTDSSSTGELFF.